The 27 T cell receptor beta chains below were found in one sample sequenced in a study of cytomegalovirus exposure and HLA in healthy donors. The PCR made use of 60 Vbeta and 13 Jbeta primers. Data came from immunoSEQ multiplex PCR; TCRdb stores just in-frame clones and leaves some out. The sample consists of around 160,000 clones, about 77% of them appearing once. Input material: PBMCs. These receptors were collected from a male donor in good health and CMV-seropositive.

V usage is TRBV19 and J usage is TRBJ1-5; D perhaps matches TRBD1 (5 bases). V lost 4 bases to trimming and J lost 12 bases, with 13 bases between them. Germline V gene sequence: CDR1 LNHDA, CDR2 SQIVND (reference sequence). This CDR3 is built from 12 residues. The CDR3 here is CASSRIDSLQHF. The CDR3 DNA follows: TGTGCCAGTAGTAGAATCGACAGTCTCCAGCATTTT.

The genes are TRBV7-8 and TRBJ2-1; 12 bases map to TRBD2. V trimming: 4 bases; J trimming: 4 bases; junction bases outside the gene matches: 17. The CDR3 covers 20 residues. Germline V lookup: CDR1 SGHVS, CDR2 FQNEAQ. CDR3 coding DNA: TGTGCCAGCAGCTGGCCCGGGACTAGCGGGCCGGGCAAAGGGTACAATGAGCAGTTCTTC. Translated: CASSWPGTSGPGKGYNEQFF.

V and J are TRBV5-5 and TRBJ1-5; 7 bases agree with TRBD1. Germline CDR1 is SGHKS and CDR2 is YYEKEE (reference sequence). This CDR3 region has 16 residues. The V segment lost 4 bases and the J segment 9 bases; nucleotides outside the gene matches: 16. The CDR3 reads CASSVGQLSTGGPQHF. DNA of the CDR3: TGTGCCAGCAGCGTGGGACAGCTTTCGACCGGGGGGCCCCAGCATTTT.

The rearrangement uses TRBV7-9 and TRBJ1-1, with 8 positions matching TRBD1. J gave up 4 bases and V 5 bases, and 6 bases lay outside the gene matches. CDR3 length: 14 amino acids. The germline V gene encodes CDR1 SEHNR and CDR2 FQNEAQ (reference sequence). The CDR3 DNA is TGTGCCAGCAGCGTGACAGGGGTTGTCACTGAAGCTTTCTTT. Protein: CASSVTGVVTEAFF.

In its sample, this clone was seen once. The gene calls are TRBV18 and TRBJ2-3, with 9 positions matching TRBD2. This CDR3 is 14 amino acids long. V trimming: 4 bases; J trimming: 2 bases; junction bases outside the gene matches: 1. CDR1 is KGHSH and CDR2 is LQKENI in the germline V gene. CDR3 residues: CASSLGLATDTQYF. CDR3 sequence (DNA): TGTGCCAGCTCACTGGGACTAGCCACAGATACGCAGTATTTT.

The gene calls are TRBV5-6 and TRBJ1-2, with 8 bases identical to TRBD1. V dropped 3 bases and J dropped 3; count of bases not matched to a gene: 7. Germline V gene sequence: CDR1 SGHDT, CDR2 YYEEEE. The CDR3 extends over 15 amino acids. DNA for the CDR3: TGTGCCAGCAGCTCGGGGGACAGGAACTACTATGGCTACACCTTC. Its translation is CASSSGDRNYYGYTF.

The chain couples TRBV12-5 to TRBJ1-4, with 7 bases matching TRBD1. Germline V gene sequence: CDR1 LGHNT, CDR2 FRNRAP. Trimming removed 6 bases from V and 8 bases from J; junction bases left unmatched: 9. The CDR3 is made up of 14 amino acids. The CDR3 sequence is CASGFSEGGEKLFF. The CDR3 DNA reads TGTGCTAGTGGCTTTAGTGAAGGGGGCGAAAAACTGTTTTTT.

V gene TRBV10-3 combines with J gene TRBJ1-2; no clear D. This CDR3 spans 16 amino acids. CDR1 ENHRY and CDR2 SYGVKD come from the germline V gene. Trimming took off 4 bases at V and 1 base at J, with 16 bases between the two ends. The DNA for the CDR3 is TGTGCCATCAGTGGCCGGGTCGTAGATGATAACTATGGCTACACCTTC. Amino acids: CAISGRVVDDNYGYTF.

The V gene is TRBV27, the J gene TRBJ1-6, with TRBD1 matching 8 bases. The length of the CDR3 is 16 residues. Per germline, CDR1 MNHEY and CDR2 SMNVEV (reference sequence). Trimming removed 6 bases from V and 15 bases from J; junction bases left unmatched: 19. The CDR3 DNA is TGTGCCAGCAGCAGACAGGGGAATCCCTTAGGTGGGGGCCTCCACTTT. This translates into CASSRQGNPLGGGLHF.

The chain employs TRBV11-2 and TRBJ1-4; weak D call: TRBD1 (5 bases). The length of the CDR3 is 14 residues. Trimming removed 0 bases from V and 8 bases from J, with 10 bases in between. The V gene's germline CDR1 is SGHAT and CDR2 FQNNGV. CDR3 coding DNA: TGTGCCAGCAGCTTAGACAAGGGGCGCGAAAAACTGTTTTTT. As protein: CASSLDKGREKLFF. The full variable domain, with the rest looked up from reference TRBV11-2 and TRBJ1-4, is EAGVAQSPRYKIIEKRQSVAFWCNPISGHATLYWYQQILGQGPKLLIQFQNNGVVDDSQLPKDRFSAERLKGVDSTLKIQPAKLEDSAVYLCASSLDKGREKLFFGSGTQLSVL.

This clone was seen once. The V gene is TRBV10-1, the J gene TRBJ2-1; 10 nucleotides align to TRBD2. Trimming removed 10 bases from V and 5 bases from J; junction bases left unmatched: 8. Germline V gene data show CDR1 as WNHNN and CDR2 as SYGVQD (reference sequence). The CDR3 runs to 14 residues. The CDR3 nucleotides are TGCGCCACCTCCGCCCTAGCGGGGGACAATGAGCAGTTCTTC. Protein sequence: CATSALAGDNEQFF.

V is TRBV6-1 and J is TRBJ2-7, with D uncertain. Trimming pared 2 bases from V and 2 bases from J, leaving 19 bases between. The CDR3 contains 17 residues. Germline CDR1 and CDR2: MNHNS and SASEGT. The CDR3 DNA is TGTGCCAGCAGTGAATTGAGCCGTGTTAAAGAGACCTACGAGCAGTACTTC. Residues: CASSELSRVKETYEQYF.

This clone was observed a few times. The rearrangement uses TRBV5-6 and TRBJ2-2; D not resolved. V gave up 4 bases and J gave up 3 bases, with 10 bases separating them. This CDR3 is built from 14 residues. Germline values: CDR1 SGHDT, CDR2 YYEEEE. The CDR3 spells CASSQRPDTGELFF. The CDR3 region has the DNA TGTGCCAGCAGCCAGCGACCCGACACCGGGGAGCTGTTTTTT.

This chain uses TRBV19 with TRBJ1-5, with unresolved D. The V and J ends lost 4 bases and 2 bases respectively, with 12 bases between them. The CDR3 is 15 amino acids. CDR1 and CDR2 (germline): LNHDA, SQIVND (reference sequence). The CDR3 coding sequence is TGTGCCAGTAGTAGGAACCGGGTGGGCAATCAGCCCCAGCATTTT. Its translation: CASSRNRVGNQPQHF.

This chain connects TRBV30 to TRBJ1-4; no clear D. V was shortened by 6 bases and J by 10 bases, with 21 bases between the two germline ends. The germline CDR1 and CDR2 sequences are GTSNPN and SVGIG (reference sequence). The CDR3 is made up of 14 amino acids. The CDR3 coding sequence is TGTGCCTGCCGTCAAGCTGTTGGAGAGGGAAAACTGTTTTTT. Translating gives CACRQAVGEGKLFF.

The rearrangement uses TRBV7-9 and TRBJ2-5, with a weak D call TRBD1 (5 bases). This CDR3 is built from 17 residues. Per germline, CDR1 SEHNR and CDR2 FQNEAQ (reference sequence). The ends were cut back, 3 bases at V and 4 bases at J, with 21 bases in the middle. This CDR3 reads CASSFFTGRTKTETQYF. The DNA of the CDR3 is TGTGCCAGCAGCTTTTTTACTGGACGGACAAAGACAGAGACCCAGTACTTC.

This rearrangement joins TRBV18 to TRBJ2-7; 7 bases match TRBD1. The CDR3 runs 14 residues. V lost 1 base, J lost 6 bases, and 6 bases stayed unmatched. Germline V gene sequence: CDR1 KGHSH, CDR2 LQKENI. The CDR3 region is CASSPQGAPSEQYF. DNA for the CDR3: TGTGCCAGCTCACCACAGGGGGCGCCGAGCGAGCAGTACTTC. The full variable domain, its missing parts supplied by reference TRBV18 and TRBJ2-7, is NAGVMQNPRHLVRRRGQEARLRCSPMKGHSHVYWYRQLPEEGLKFMVYLQKENIIDESGMPKERFSAEFPKEGPSILRIQQVVRGDSAAYFCASSPQGAPSEQYFGPGTRLTVT.

The V call is TRBV5-1, the J call TRBJ2-7; 10 bases align to TRBD1. The trim removed 4 bases at V and 4 bases at J, leaving 11 bases unmatched. CDR1 and CDR2 (germline): SGHRS, YFSETQ. This CDR3 region has 16 residues. The CDR3 DNA reads as TGCGCCAGCAGCCCGCGCCGACAGGGGGCTGGGTACGAGCAGTACTTC. Its translation is CASSPRRQGAGYEQYF.

The gene calls are TRBV5-1 and TRBJ2-2; 12 bases align to TRBD1. V was clipped by 8 bases and J by 5 bases; unmatched bases: 4. This CDR3 contains 14 residues. Germline V gives CDR1 SGHRS, CDR2 YFSETQ. CDR3 amino acids: CASRDRGQTGELFF. The CDR3 nucleotides read TGCGCCAGTCGGGACAGGGGGCAAACCGGGGAGCTGTTTTTT.

The chain recombines TRBV11-3 with TRBJ2-7, with 7 nucleotides matching TRBD1. V lost 1 base to trimming and J lost 5 bases; unmatched junction nucleotides: 2. The CDR3 consists of 13 residues. CDR1 is SGHNT, CDR2 YENEEA, per germline. DNA of the CDR3: TGTGCCAGCAGCTTAGGAAGGGGGCACGAGCAGTACTTC. It is translated as CASSLGRGHEQYF. Together with reference TRBV11-3 and TRBJ2-7, the CDR3 gives the full variable domain: EAGVVQSPRYKIIEKKQPVAFWCNPISGHNTLYWYLQNLGQGPELLIRYENEEAVDDSQLPKDRFSAERLKGVDSTLKIQPAELGDSAVYLCASSLGRGHEQYFGPGTRLTVT.

CDR3 loop: CASSFPAAANYGYTF. DNA for the CDR3: TGTGCCAGCAGTTTTCCGGCGGCAGCTAACTATGGCTACACCTTC. The chain couples TRBV28 to TRBJ1-2, with unresolved D. The CDR3 spans 15 residues. V gave up 3 bases and J gave up 0 bases, with 11 bases separating them. Germline loops: CDR1 MDHEN, CDR2 SYDVKM.

V is TRBV27 and J is TRBJ2-7; 8 bases fit TRBD1. The CDR3 covers 14 residues. Germline V gene sequence: CDR1 MNHEY, CDR2 SMNVEV (reference sequence). J gave up 3 bases and V 5 bases, and 6 bases lay outside the gene matches. The CDR3 coding sequence is TGTGCCAGCAGTCCAGGGGGCCAAGTCTACGAGCAGTACTTC. Its protein is CASSPGGQVYEQYF.

This chain connects TRBV13 to TRBJ2-5; 8 bases map to TRBD1. Trimming removed 3 bases from V and 3 bases from J; junction bases left unmatched: 6. The germline V gene encodes CDR1 PRHDT and CDR2 FYEKMQ (reference sequence). This CDR3 comprises 15 residues. As DNA, the CDR3 is TGTGCCAGCAGCTTCGGACAGGGAGATGAAGAGACCCAGTACTTC. It specifies CASSFGQGDEETQYF.

The rearrangement links TRBV7-9 to TRBJ2-3; D is possibly TRBD2 (6 bases). This CDR3 has 14 residues. V lost 6 bases and J 4 bases, leaving 14 bases between the germline ends. The germline CDR1 and CDR2 sequences are SEHNR and FQNEAQ (reference sequence). The CDR3 region has the DNA TGTGCCAGCAGACCCGGGACTTCACCAGATACGCAGTATTTT. This gives the protein CASRPGTSPDTQYF. Drawing the rest from reference TRBV7-9 and TRBJ2-3, the complete variable domain is DTGVSQNPRHKITKRGQNVTFRCDPISEHNRLYWYRQTLGQGPEFLTYFQNEAQLEKSRLLSDRFSAERPKGSFSTLEIQRTEQGDSAMYLCASRPGTSPDTQYFGPGTRLTVL.

The CDR3 loop reads CASSLGSSYNSPLHF. CDR3 bases: TGTGCCAGCAGCTTGGGGAGCTCCTATAATTCACCCCTCCACTTT. The chain has TRBV11-2 and TRBJ1-6; D is unclear. Germline V gene lookup returns CDR1 SGHAT and CDR2 FQNNGV. The CDR3 covers 15 residues. The ends were cut back, 3 bases at V and 0 bases at J, with 6 bases in the middle.

The chain carries TRBV7-2 and TRBJ2-5, with 7 bases fitting TRBD1. J gave up 2 bases and V 5 bases, and 5 bases lay outside the gene matches. CDR1 SGHTA and CDR2 FQGNSA come from the germline V gene. The CDR3 runs to 14 residues. The CDR3 region has the DNA TGTGCCAGCAGCCCTAACAGGGGACAAGAGACCCAGTACTTC. Its translation is CASSPNRGQETQYF. Using reference TRBV7-2 and TRBJ2-5 for the parts outside the CDR3, the full variable domain is GAGVSQSPSNKVTEKGKDVELRCDPISGHTALYWYRQSLGQGLEFLIYFQGNSAPDKSGLPSDRFSAERTGGSVSTLTIQRTQQEDSAVYLCASSPNRGQETQYFGPGTRLLVL.

The V gene is TRBV6-1, the J gene TRBJ2-5; TRBD2 matches at 11 bases. V was clipped by 4 bases and J by 4 bases; unmatched bases: 5. The CDR3 contains 15 residues. Germline values: CDR1 MNHNS, CDR2 SASEGT. DNA of the CDR3: TGTGCCAGCAGTGGGGCTAGCGGGGGGCGAGAGACCCAGTACTTC. Its translation is CASSGASGGRETQYF.